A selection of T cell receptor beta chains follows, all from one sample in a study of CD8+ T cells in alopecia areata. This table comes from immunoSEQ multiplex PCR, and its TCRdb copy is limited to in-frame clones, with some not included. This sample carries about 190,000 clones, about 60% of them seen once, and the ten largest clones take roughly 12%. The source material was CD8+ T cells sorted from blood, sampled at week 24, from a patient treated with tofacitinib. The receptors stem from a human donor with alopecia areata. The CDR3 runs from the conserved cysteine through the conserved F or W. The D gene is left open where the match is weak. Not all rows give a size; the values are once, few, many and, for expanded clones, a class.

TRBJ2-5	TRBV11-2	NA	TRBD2	CASSLDGGDQETQYF	TGTGCCAGCAGCTTAGATGGGGGGGACCAAGAGACCCAGTACTTC
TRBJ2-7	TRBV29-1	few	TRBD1	CSTRQGARNEQYF	TGCAGCACCCGACAGGGGGCGAGGAACGAGCAGTACTTC
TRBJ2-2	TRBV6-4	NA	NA	CASSENNPKANTGELFF	TGTGCCAGCAGTGAGAACAATCCCAAGGCTAACACCGGGGAGCTGTTTTTT
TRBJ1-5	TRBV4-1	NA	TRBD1	CASSQARAGGRQPQHF	TGCGCCAGCAGCCAAGCAAGGGCAGGGGGCAGGCAGCCCCAGCATTTT
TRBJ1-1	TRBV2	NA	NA	CASSEVAPDTEAFF	TGTGCCAGCAGTGAAGTGGCCCCCGACACTGAAGCTTTCTTT
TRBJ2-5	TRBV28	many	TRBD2	CASSPLAGVITYQETQYF	TGTGCCAGCAGTCCCCTGGCGGGGGTGATAACATACCAAGAGACCCAGTACTTC
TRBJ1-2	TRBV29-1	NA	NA	CSVELGGPGYTF	TGCAGCGTTGAATTGGGAGGGCCCGGCTACACCTTC
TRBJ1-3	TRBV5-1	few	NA	CASSSQVLDSGNTIYF	TGCGCCAGCAGCTCACAGGTTTTGGACTCTGGAAACACCATATATTTT
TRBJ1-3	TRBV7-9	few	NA	CASSPGRVVSGNTIYF	TGTGCCAGCAGCCCCGGACGGGTCGTCTCTGGAAACACCATATATTTT
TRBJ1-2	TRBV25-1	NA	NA	CASSIIQGGDYTF	TGTGCCAGCAGTATCATCCAGGGAGGGGACTACACCTTC
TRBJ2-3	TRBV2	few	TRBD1	CASRDETGGSIPSTDTQYF	TGTGCCAGCAGAGATGAGACAGGGGGAAGTATTCCTAGCACAGATACGCAGTATTTT
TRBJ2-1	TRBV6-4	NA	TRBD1	CASSGQTGANEQFF	TGTGCCAGCAGTGGCCAAACAGGGGCCAATGAGCAGTTCTTC
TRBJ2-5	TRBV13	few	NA	CASSSGEMKETQYF	TGTGCCAGCAGCTCAGGGGAGATGAAAGAGACCCAGTACTTC
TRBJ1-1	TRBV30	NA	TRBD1	CAWDRVREAFF	TGTGCCTGGGACAGGGTGAGGGAAGCTTTCTTT
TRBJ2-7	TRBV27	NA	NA	CASSLSGAEQYF	TGTGCCAGCAGTTTAAGTGGGGCCGAGCAGTACTTC
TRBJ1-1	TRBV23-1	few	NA	CASSQSNETEAFF	TGCGCCAGCAGTCAATCTAATGAAACTGAAGCTTTCTTT
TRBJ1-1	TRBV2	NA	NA	CASSGSVPNTEAFF	TGTGCCAGCAGTGGGTCTGTCCCCAACACTGAAGCTTTCTTT
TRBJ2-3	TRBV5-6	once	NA	CASSLAGYKTDTQYF	TGTGCCAGCAGCTTGGCCGGATACAAAACAGATACGCAGTATTTT
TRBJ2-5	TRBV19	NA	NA	CASSTGTPLGTQYF	TGTGCCAGTAGTACGGGGACGCCCCTTGGGACCCAGTACTTC
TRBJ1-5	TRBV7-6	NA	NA	CASSLGGIQPQHF	TGTGCCAGCAGCTTAGGGGGGATACAGCCCCAGCATTTT
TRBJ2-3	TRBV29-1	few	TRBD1	CSVAYRGQLDTQYF	TGCAGCGTTGCTTACAGGGGGCAATTAGATACGCAGTATTTT
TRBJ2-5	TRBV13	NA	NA	CASSLDRETQYF	TGTGCCAGCAGCTTAGACCGGGAGACCCAGTACTTC
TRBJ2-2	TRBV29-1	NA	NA	CSVVARDGRTGELFF	TGCAGCGTTGTAGCCCGGGACGGGAGAACCGGGGAGCTGTTTTTT
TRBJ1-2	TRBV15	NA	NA	CATKDTNYGYTF	TGTGCCACCAAAGACACTAACTATGGCTACACCTTC
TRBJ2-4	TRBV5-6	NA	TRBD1	CASSPGQGNIQYF	TGTGCCAGCAGCCCGGGACAGGGAAACATTCAGTACTTC
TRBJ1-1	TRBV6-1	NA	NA	CASSVMNTEAFF	TGTGCCAGCAGCGTTATGAACACTGAAGCTTTCTTT
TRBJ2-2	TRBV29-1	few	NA	CSVALSGELFF	TGCAGCGTTGCCTTGTCCGGGGAGCTGTTTTTT
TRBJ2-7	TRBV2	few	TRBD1	CASSDRTGGYEQYF	TGTGCCAGCAGTGATAGGACAGGAGGATACGAGCAGTACTTC
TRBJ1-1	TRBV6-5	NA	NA	CASREGVEAFF	TGTGCCAGCAGAGAGGGAGTTGAAGCTTTCTTT
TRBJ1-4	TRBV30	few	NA	CAWRRARGLFF	TGTGCCTGGAGGAGGGCCCGGGGACTGTTTTTT
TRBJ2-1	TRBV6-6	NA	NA	CASSPTYEQFF	TGTGCCAGCAGTCCAACCTATGAGCAGTTCTTC
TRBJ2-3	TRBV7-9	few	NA	CASSPMERSTDTQYF	TGTGCCAGCAGCCCCATGGAGCGGAGCACAGATACGCAGTATTTT
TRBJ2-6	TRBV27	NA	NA	CASSLAGTPSSGANVLTF	TGTGCCAGCAGTTTAGCCGGGACACCCAGCTCTGGGGCCAACGTCCTGACTTTC
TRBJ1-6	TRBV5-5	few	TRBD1	CASSTGQSSYNSPLHF	TGTGCCAGCAGCACGGGACAGAGCTCCTATAATTCACCCCTCCACTTT
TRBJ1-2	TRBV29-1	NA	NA	CSVEQTYGYTF	TGCAGCGTTGAACAGACCTATGGCTACACCTTC
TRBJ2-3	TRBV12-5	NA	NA	CASDTGSMAPDTQYF	TGTGCTAGTGACACAGGGTCGATGGCTCCAGATACGCAGTATTTT
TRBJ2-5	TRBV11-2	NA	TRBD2	CASTPPGGEETQYF	TGTGCCAGCACTCCTCCCGGGGGGGAAGAGACCCAGTACTTC
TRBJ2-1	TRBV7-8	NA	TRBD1	CASSGRDRVVHRFF	TGTGCCAGCAGCGGCCGGGACAGGGTCGTTCATAGGTTCTTC
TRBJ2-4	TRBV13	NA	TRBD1	CASSSDRGAKNIQYF	TGTGCCAGCAGCTCTGACAGGGGAGCCAAAAACATTCAGTACTTC
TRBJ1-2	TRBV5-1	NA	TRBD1	CASSLGQGHGYTF	TGCGCCAGCAGCTTGGGACAGGGACATGGCTACACCTTC
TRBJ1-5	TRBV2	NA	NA	CASSDFNQPQHF	TGTGCCAGCAGTGATTTCAATCAGCCCCAGCATTTT
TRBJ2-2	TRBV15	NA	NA	CATSRDRVEGNTGELFF	TGTGCCACCAGCAGAGATCGGGTTGAAGGGAACACCGGGGAGCTGTTTTTT
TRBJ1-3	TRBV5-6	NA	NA	CASSSTGYGNTIYF	TGTGCCAGCAGCTCCACAGGGTATGGAAACACCATATATTTT
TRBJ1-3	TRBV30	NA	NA	CGEKRETGNTIYF	TGTGGAGAAAAAAGGGAGACAGGAAACACCATATATTTT
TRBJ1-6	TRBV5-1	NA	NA	CASSLGDSPLHF	TGCGCCAGCAGCTTGGGCGATTCACCCCTCCACTTT
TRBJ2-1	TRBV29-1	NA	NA	CSVEAGGVGGEQFF	TGCAGCGTTGAAGCGGGCGGGGTTGGTGGTGAGCAGTTCTTC
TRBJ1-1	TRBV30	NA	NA	CAWSTGRYTEAFF	TGTGCCTGGAGTACAGGGAGGTACACTGAAGCTTTCTTT
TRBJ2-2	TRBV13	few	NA	CASRGGLRAGELFF	TGTGCCAGCAGAGGCGGGTTGCGTGCCGGGGAGCTGTTTTTT
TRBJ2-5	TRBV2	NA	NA	CASSRTEVGETQYF	TGTGCCAGCTCAAGGACAGAAGTGGGAGAGACCCAGTACTTC